The 12 T cell receptor beta chains presented below share a single source sample, sequenced in a study of control samples from healthy donors and cancer patients. The protocol was immunoSEQ multiplex PCR, while the TCRdb copy is restricted to in-frame clones and leaves out a portion. Of 98,000 or so clones in the sample, around 90% were seen once. Sample: blood. Receptors originate from a woman aged 65 to 85 in good health.

The chain employs TRBV6-2 or TRBV6-3 and TRBJ1-1; D ambiguous. V was shortened by 0 bases and J by 3 bases, with 8 bases between the two germline ends. This CDR3 has 14 residues. Germline CDR1 and CDR2: MNHEY and SVGEGT. CDR3 sequence reads: CASSYSGKDTEAFF. The CDR3 nucleotides are TGTGCCAGCAGTTACTCGGGGAAAGACACTGAAGCTTTCTTT.

The chain uses TRBV5-1 and TRBJ1-2; D is undetermined. The germline V gene encodes CDR1 SGHRS and CDR2 YFSETQ. The CDR3 runs 13 residues. Trimming shortened V by 4 bases and J by 4 bases, and 11 bases separated the two germline ends. As DNA, the CDR3 is TGCGCCAGCAGCCACGGGAACACCTATGGCTACACCTTC. Translating it yields CASSHGNTYGYTF. The full variable domain, its missing parts supplied by reference TRBV5-1 and TRBJ1-2, is KAGVTQTPRYLIKTRGQQVTLSCSPISGHRSVSWYQQTPGQGLQFLFEYFSETQRNKGNFPGRFSGRQFSNSRSEMNVSTLELGDSALYLCASSHGNTYGYTFGSGTRLTVV.

V usage is TRBV27 and J usage is TRBJ1-5; TRBD1 matches at 7 bases. This CDR3 has 14 amino acids. Germline CDR1 is MNHEY and CDR2 is SMNVEV (reference sequence). The J segment lost 1 base and the V segment lost 3 bases, leaving 0 bases of the junction unmatched. The chain's CDR3 is CASSLTGSNQPQHF. CDR3 bases: TGTGCCAGCAGTTTGACAGGGAGCAATCAGCCCCAGCATTTT.

The chain is built from TRBV1 and TRBJ1-2; TRBD1 is the table's D call, not checked against the DNA. TRBV1 is a recognized pseudogene. CDR3 length: 13 residues. The CDR3 nucleotides read TGCACCAGCACCCAACCAGGGGCTAGCGGCTACACCTTC. Protein sequence: CTSTQPGASGYTF.

This rearrangement joins TRBV10-3 to TRBJ1-3; D gene unclear. V was clipped by 4 bases and J by 0 bases, with 13 bases between them. The germline CDR1 and CDR2 sequences are ENHRY and SYGVKD. The CDR3 is made up of 16 amino acids. The CDR3 DNA sequence: TGTGCCATCAGTGGGACGAACTCCTACTCTGGAAACACCATATATTTT. Its translation is CAISGTNSYSGNTIYF.

V gene TRBV3-1 (or the pseudogene TRBV3-2) combines with J gene TRBJ1-2, with a possible D match to TRBD1 (5 bases). The CDR3 runs to 13 residues. Trimming stripped 4 bases from V and 8 bases from J, with 14 bases between. Germline V gene sequence: CDR1 LGHDT, CDR2 YNNKEL (reference sequence). The CDR3 loop is CASSPEQERGYTF. As DNA, the CDR3 is TGTGCCAGCAGCCCCGAACAGGAACGCGGCTACACCTTC.

The chain is built from TRBV18 and TRBJ1-2; a weak D match, TRBD1 (5 bases). Trimming removed 2 bases from V and 4 bases from J, with 11 bases in between. This CDR3 is built from 14 residues. Germline CDR1 is KGHSH and CDR2 is LQKENI. CDR3 in DNA: TGTGCCAGCTCACCAGGGGCCAGATTCTATGGCTACACCTTC. It translates to CASSPGARFYGYTF.

V gene TRBV7-8 combines with J gene TRBJ2-3; D remains ambiguous. Germline V CDR1 and CDR2: SGHVS, FQNEAQ. The CDR3 runs to 14 residues. V lost 2 bases and J 1 base, leaving 7 bases between the germline ends. CDR3 coding DNA: TGTGCCAGCAGCTTATTAAGGGGCACAGATACGCAGTATTTT. This gives the protein CASSLLRGTDTQYF.

V usage is TRBV7-8 and J usage is TRBJ1-3, with 10 bases lining up with TRBD1. The CDR3 is 17 residues long. After removal of 1 base from V and 3 bases from J, the junction contained 6 bases not matched to a gene. CDR1 is SGHVS and CDR2 is FQNEAQ in the germline V gene. The CDR3 is CASSLGGRDRGGNTIYF. The CDR3 DNA is TGTGCCAGCAGCTTAGGGGGTCGGGACAGGGGTGGAAACACCATATATTTT. Drawing the rest from reference TRBV7-8 and TRBJ1-3, the complete variable domain is GAGVSQSPRYKVAKRGQDVALRCDPISGHVSLFWYQQALGQGPEFLTYFQNEAQLDKSGLPSDRFFAERPEGSVSTLKIQRTQQEDSAVYLCASSLGGRDRGGNTIYFGEGSWLTVV.

This chain joins TRBV6-6 and TRBJ1-5; D not resolved. CDR3 length: 14 residues. V lost 2 bases and J 3 bases, leaving 8 bases between the germline ends. Germline V gene sequence: CDR1 MNHNY, CDR2 SVGAGI (reference sequence). CDR3 in amino acids: CASSYLRYNQPQHF. Here the CDR3 DNA reads TGTGCCAGCAGTTACCTCAGGTACAATCAGCCCCAGCATTTT.

The chain joins TRBV3-1 (or the pseudogene TRBV3-2) to TRBJ1-2; D ambiguous. The V end lost 2 bases, the J end lost 8 bases, and 15 bases lay between the germline ends. The CDR3 has 14 amino acids. Germline values: CDR1 LGHDT, CDR2 YNNKEL (reference sequence). The CDR3 coding sequence is TGTGCCAGCAGCCAACGGCCGGGAATAGAGGGCTACACCTTC. Translated, it gives CASSQRPGIEGYTF.

The chain recombines TRBV5-1 with TRBJ1-5; D unclear. This CDR3 is built from 13 residues. V was clipped by 0 bases and J by 4 bases, with 5 bases between them. CDR1 SGHRS and CDR2 YFSETQ come from the germline V gene. The CDR3 nucleotides are TGCGCCAGCAGCTTGGGCCCGAATCAGCCCCAGCATTTT. It specifies CASSLGPNQPQHF.